This T cell receptor beta chain came from a study of T cells in Graves' hyperthyroidism and ophthalmopathy. This clonotype came up once. The CDR3 has 16 residues. Per the germline V gene, CDR1 is KGHDR and CDR2 is SFDVKD. V shed 4 bases and J 0 bases; nucleotides not matched to a gene: 6. TCR beta CDR3 regions were amplified from RNA transcripts. An initial round of RT-PCR targeting the TCR CDR3 relied on the HTBI primer set. TCRdb re-called the multiplex PCR reads with MiXCR, one entry per CDR3 protein. The sample records a few hundred thousand distinct CDR3 sequences, 46% being singletons. This chain connects TRBV24-1 to TRBJ1-2; TRBD1 agrees at 8 bases. The specimen was peripheral blood or thyroid tissue (not recorded which). The clonotype was recovered from a woman aged 18-35 years with Graves' hyperthyroidism. This chain's CDR3 is CATSDPGTGANYGYTF. In DNA form, the CDR3 reads TGTGCCACCAGTGACCCTGGGACAGGAGCTAACTATGGCTACACCTTC.